The 11 T cell receptor beta chains listed next were all sequenced from one sample in a study of early stage breast cancer tumors. Profiled with immunoSEQ multiplex PCR; TCRdb holds only in-frame clones, not every one. The sample holds approximately 50,000 clones; around 80% are singletons and the top ten take 3% to 4%. The sample comprised blood. The receptors derive from a person in their twenties or thirties with breast cancer.

V usage is TRBV5-4 and J usage is TRBJ2-3; 7 nucleotides agree with TRBD2. V lost 5 bases and J lost 2; bases outside the gene matches: 8. CDR3 size: 15 residues. Germline CDR1 and CDR2: SGHNT and YYREEE (reference sequence). CDR3 protein: CASSPRDYTTDTQYF. DNA of the CDR3: TGTGCCAGCAGTCCTCGGGACTATACCACAGATACGCAGTATTTT.

The V and J genes are TRBV29-1 and TRBJ1-2; D gene unclear. Germline V gene data show CDR1 as SQVTM and CDR2 as ANQGSEA. V was clipped by 0 bases and J by 4 bases, with 12 bases between them. This CDR3 comprises 14 residues. The CDR3 DNA reads TGCAGCGTTGAAGATCGCCCTGGCAGCTATGGCTACACCTTC. Translating it yields CSVEDRPGSYGYTF.

The rearrangement uses TRBV29-1 and TRBJ1-1, with 7 bases fitting TRBD1. Germline CDR1 is SQVTM and CDR2 is ANQGSEA. The V segment lost 3 bases and the J segment 1 base; nucleotides outside the gene matches: 2. This CDR3 contains 13 residues. CDR3 protein: CSVDWTGNTEAFF. The CDR3 coding sequence is TGCAGCGTTGACTGGACAGGGAACACTGAAGCTTTCTTT.

The V call is TRBV27, the J call TRBJ2-1; D uncertain. V gave up 3 bases and J gave up 9 bases, with 3 bases separating them. CDR1 MNHEY and CDR2 SMNVEV come from the germline V gene (reference sequence). CDR3 length: 10 amino acids. This CDR3 reads CASSFGEQFF. CDR3 nucleotide sequence: TGTGCCAGCAGTTTTGGTGAGCAGTTCTTC.

This chain joins TRBV10-3 and TRBJ2-1, with a weak D call TRBD1 (5 bases). V lost 6 bases to trimming and J lost 6 bases, with 18 bases between them. The CDR3 is made up of 15 amino acids. The V gene's germline CDR1 is ENHRY and CDR2 SYGVKD. The CDR3 DNA is TGTGCCATCAGAGGACCTGGGGCAGGGATCAATGAGCAGTTCTTC. Protein: CAIRGPGAGINEQFF.

The V call is TRBV29-1, the J call TRBJ2-1, with 10 positions matching TRBD1. CDR1 and CDR2 (germline): SQVTM, ANQGSEA. V lost 2 bases to trimming and J lost 1 base; unmatched junction nucleotides: 5. The CDR3 runs to 16 residues. The CDR3 here is CSVEMGQGLSYNEQFF. CDR3 nucleotides: TGCAGCGTTGAAATGGGACAGGGGTTATCCTACAATGAGCAGTTCTTC.

The gene calls are TRBV19 and TRBJ1-1; no clear D gene. CDR3 length: 12 amino acids. The germline V and J ends were trimmed by 3 bases and 9 bases, with 11 bases remaining between them. Germline V gene data show CDR1 as LNHDA and CDR2 as SQIVND (reference sequence). Written as DNA, the CDR3 is TGTGCCAGTAGTATGTCAGATTTTAAAGCTTTCTTT. It encodes CASSMSDFKAFF. Full variable domain (missing parts from reference TRBV19 and TRBJ1-1): DGGITQSPKYLFRKEGQNVTLSCEQNLNHDAMYWYRQDPGQGLRLIYYSQIVNDFQKGDIAEGYSVSREKKESFPLTVTSAQKNPTAFYLCASSMSDFKAFFGQGTRLTVV.

This chain links TRBV6-1 with TRBJ2-7, with unresolved D. Deletions cut 0 bases from V and 2 bases from J, with 8 bases between. Germline assignment: CDR1 MNHNS and CDR2 SASEGT. The CDR3 runs to 14 residues. The CDR3 here is CASSEAGGPYEQYF. CDR3 sequence (DNA): TGTGCCAGCAGTGAAGCCGGCGGCCCCTACGAGCAGTACTTC.

The chain carries TRBV7-9 and TRBJ1-2; no clear D. V lost 5 bases and J 2 bases, leaving 12 bases between the germline ends. CDR1 and CDR2 (germline): SEHNR, FQNEAQ (reference sequence). This CDR3 is built from 14 residues. The CDR3 DNA is TGTGCCAGCAGCCTCCCGGGAGGCAACTATGGCTACACCTTC. It yields the protein CASSLPGGNYGYTF.

The chain links TRBV7-3 to TRBJ2-2; 7 bases are shared with TRBD2. V was pared by 5 bases and J by 4 bases, with 7 bases of the junction left unmatched. CDR3 length: 15 amino acids. CDR1 SGHTA and CDR2 FQGTGA come from the germline V gene. The CDR3 DNA sequence: TGTGCCAGCAGCCCCCGGGCTAGCGGCACCGGGGAGCTGTTTTTT. Residues: CASSPRASGTGELFF. Supplemented by reference TRBV7-3 and TRBJ2-2, the full variable domain reads GAGVSQTPSNKVTEKGKYVELRCDPISGHTALYWYRQSLGQGPEFLIYFQGTGAADDSGLPNDRFFAVRPEGSVSTLKIQRTERGDSAVYLCASSPRASGTGELFFGEGSRLTVL.

The chain has TRBV5-8 and TRBJ2-3; 7 bases are shared with TRBD2. V was clipped by 3 bases and J by 2 bases; unmatched bases: 9. The CDR3 length is 16 residues. CDR1 and CDR2 (germline): SGHTS, YDEGEE. CDR3 residues: CASSWAGEGPTDTQYF. The DNA for the CDR3 is TGTGCCAGCAGCTGGGCGGGGGAGGGCCCCACAGATACGCAGTATTTT. The full variable domain, with the rest looked up from reference TRBV5-8 and TRBJ2-3, is EAGVTQSPTHLIKTRGQQATLRCSPISGHTSVYWYQQALGLGLQFLLWYDEGEERNRGNFPPRFSGRQFPNYSSELNVNALELEDSALYLCASSWAGEGPTDTQYFGPGTRLTVL.